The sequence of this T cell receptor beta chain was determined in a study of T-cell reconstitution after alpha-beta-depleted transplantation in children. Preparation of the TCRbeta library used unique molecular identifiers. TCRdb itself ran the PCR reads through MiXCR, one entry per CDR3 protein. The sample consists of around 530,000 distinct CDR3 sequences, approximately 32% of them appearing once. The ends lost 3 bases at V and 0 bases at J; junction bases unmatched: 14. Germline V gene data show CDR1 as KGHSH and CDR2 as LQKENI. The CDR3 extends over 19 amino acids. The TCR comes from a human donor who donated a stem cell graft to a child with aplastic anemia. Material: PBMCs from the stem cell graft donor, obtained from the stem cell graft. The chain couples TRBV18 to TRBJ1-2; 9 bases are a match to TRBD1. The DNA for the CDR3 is TGTGCCAGCTCACCGCTCCCGGGACAGGGTTTGCTAGCTAACTATGGCTACACCTTC. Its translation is CASSPLPGQGLLANYGYTF.